Listed below are T cell receptor beta chains from one sample, sequenced in a study of human T cells and chemical hapten exposure. TCRdb called the RACE reads again in MiXCR, with one record for every CDR3 protein. The table includes 85,000 to 100,000 distinct CDR3 sequences, 11% detected once. The source material was whole blood, sampled in connection with sensitization to the hapten diphenylcyclopropenone (DPC). Receptor source: a man aged 35-49 years with alopecia areata. Some clones in this sample may be carry-over from other donors' samples. The CDR3 runs from the conserved cysteine through the conserved F or W. A D gene is named only where the DNA matches it firmly. Clone sizes are given selectively: once, few, many, or a class where the clone is expanded.

- | TRBJ2-3 | - | TRBV10-3 | CAITKRVTDTQYF | TGTGCCATCACCAAGCGGGTCACAGATACGCAGTATTTT
- | TRBJ2-3 | - | TRBV6-5 | CASSYQPWTDTQYF | TGTGCCAGCAGTTACCAGCCTTGGACAGATACGCAGTATTTT
- | TRBJ2-5 | few | TRBV12-3/TRBV12-4 | CASTRSETQYF | TGTGCCAGCACACGTTCAGAGACCCAGTACTTC
- | TRBJ1-5 | many | TRBV20-1 | CSARDTPLGNQPQHF | TGCAGTGCTAGAGATACACCTCTCGGCAATCAGCCCCAGCATTTT
TRBD2 | TRBJ2-7 | few | TRBV7-9 | CASSLVLAGVSYEQYF | TGTGCCAGCAGCTTAGTTTTAGCGGGAGTGTCCTACGAGCAGTACTTC
TRBD1 | TRBJ1-5 | few | TRBV30 | CAWSAGQGNQPQHF | TGTGCCTGGAGTGCCGGACAGGGAAATCAGCCCCAGCATTTT
- | TRBJ2-1 | - | TRBV12-3/TRBV12-4 | CASSSHRANEQFF | TGTGCCAGCAGTTCTCACAGGGCGAATGAGCAGTTCTTC
- | TRBJ1-1 | few | TRBV5-4 | CASSSPTGKNTEAFF | TGTGCCAGCAGCTCCCCAACAGGGAAGAACACTGAAGCTTTCTTT
- | TRBJ1-3 | many | TRBV5-6 | CASSSPGLNSGNTIYF | TGTGCCAGCAGCTCCCCGGGACTGAACTCTGGAAACACCATATATTTT
- | TRBJ2-3 | few | TRBV18 | CASSPDYLRADTQYF | TGTGCCAGCTCCCCGGACTACCTAAGGGCAGATACGCAGTATTTT
TRBD2 | TRBJ2-3 | few | TRBV27 | CASSFPSSSGSTDTQYF | TGTGCCAGCAGTTTTCCCTCTTCTAGCGGGAGCACAGATACGCAGTATTTT
- | TRBJ1-3 | few | TRBV4-1 | CASSQEGTPLSGNTIYF | TGCGCCAGCAGCCAAGAAGGGACCCCCTTGTCTGGAAACACCATATATTTT
- | TRBJ1-2 | - | TRBV19 | CARQAGNTF | TGTGCCAGACAGGCAGGCAACACCTTC
TRBD2 | TRBJ2-5 | few | TRBV7-2 | CASSLYSGLAEETQYF | TGTGCCAGCAGCCTATATTCGGGACTAGCGGAAGAGACCCAGTACTTC
- | TRBJ1-1 | many | TRBV29-1 | CSVAVRGLNTEAFF | TGCAGCGTTGCAGTCCGAGGTCTGAACACTGAAGCTTTCTTT
- | TRBJ2-5 | - | TRBV12-3/TRBV12-4 | CASRELGLIETQYF | TGTGCCAGCAGGGAACTGGGACTCATAGAGACCCAGTACTTC
TRBD1 | TRBJ1-2 | many | TRBV7-9 | CASSTRQGYYTF | TGTGCCAGCAGCACCAGACAGGGATACTACACCTTC
- | TRBJ2-3 | few | TRBV7-2 | CASSLELNTDTQYF | TGTGCCAGCAGCTTAGAACTAAACACAGATACGCAGTATTTT
- | TRBJ2-3 | - | TRBV6-1 | CASSEAGPSDTQYF | TGTGCCAGCAGTGAAGCGGGGCCCTCAGATACGCAGTATTTT
TRBD2 | TRBJ2-7 | - | TRBV6-2/TRBV6-3 | CASSYFRSAGVYEQYF | TGTGCCAGCAGTTACTTTAGATCGGCGGGAGTGTACGAGCAGTACTTC
TRBD2 | TRBJ2-1 | many | TRBV5-1 | CASSLGLTTYSYNEQFF | TGCGCCAGCAGCCTGGGACTAACAACGTATTCCTACAATGAGCAGTTCTTC
TRBD2 | TRBJ2-7 | few | TRBV7-2 | CASSLAGTSGIYEQYF | TGTGCCAGCAGCTTAGCCGGGACTAGCGGGATATACGAGCAGTACTTC
- | TRBJ2-1 | - | TRBV5-1 | CASSLEEGKLTSYNEQFF | TGCGCCAGCAGCCTGGAGGAGGGGAAGCTTACCTCCTACAATGAGCAGTTCTTC
TRBD1 | TRBJ1-1 | many | TRBV7-6 | CASPTGITEAFF | TGTGCCAGCCCGACAGGGATCACTGAAGCTTTCTTT
- | TRBJ1-1 | - | TRBV10-3 | CATVSPNMDAFF | TGTGCCACCGTCTCTCCAAACATGGATGCTTTCTTT
- | TRBJ2-2 | few | TRBV12-3/TRBV12-4 | CASWKVGANTGELFF | TGTGCCAGCTGGAAGGTGGGGGCGAACACCGGGGAGCTGTTTTTT
TRBD1 | TRBJ2-3 | few | TRBV7-2 | CASRPGGSGDTQYF | TGTGCCAGCAGGCCAGGGGGCAGTGGAGATACGCAGTATTTT
TRBD2 | TRBJ2-1 | - | TRBV7-2 | CASSYRLAAISYNEQFF | TGTGCCAGCAGCTATCGACTAGCGGCCATCTCCTACAATGAGCAGTTCTTC
TRBD2 | TRBJ2-4 | - | TRBV30 | CAWSSSRTSGRFAVNIQYF | TGTGCCTGGAGTTCCTCTAGGACTAGCGGGAGGTTCGCGGTCAACATTCAGTACTTC
TRBD1 | TRBJ1-5 | few | TRBV10-3 | CAISAILGQGNNQPQHF | TGTGCCATCAGTGCTATATTGGGACAGGGGAATAATCAGCCCCAGCATTTT
- | TRBJ2-7 | - | TRBV10-3 | CAITGAGEQYF | TGTGCCATCACGGGGGCTGGCGAGCAGTACTTC
- | TRBJ1-6 | many | TRBV10-3 | CAIRSSSDSPLHF | TGTGCCATCAGATCCAGTAGCGATTCACCCCTCCACTTT
- | TRBJ1-1 | few | TRBV3-1 | CASSQGWARTFF | TGTGCCAGCAGCCAAGGATGGGCCAGAACTTTCTTT
TRBD2 | TRBJ2-1 | - | TRBV7-3 | CASSLGLAGADEQFF | TGTGCCAGCAGCTTAGGCCTAGCGGGAGCTGATGAGCAGTTCTTC
- | TRBJ2-3 | many | TRBV7-2 | CATTRGYTDTQYF | TGTGCCACCACCAGGGGCTACACAGATACGCAGTATTTT
- | TRBJ1-1 | many | TRBV20-1 | CSAGRTGLTEAFF | TGCAGTGCTGGCCGGACGGGACTCACTGAAGCTTTCTTT
- | TRBJ2-1 | - | TRBV28 | CASSLGGRGYNEQFF | TGTGCCAGCAGTTTAGGTGGGAGAGGGTACAATGAGCAGTTCTTC
- | TRBJ1-1 | - | TRBV5-6 | CASSLVAPGTEAFF | TGTGCCAGCAGCTTGGTAGCGCCCGGCACTGAAGCTTTCTTT
TRBD1 | TRBJ2-3 | few | TRBV24-1 | CATSVQGSADTQYF | TGTGCCACCAGCGTACAGGGGTCAGCAGATACGCAGTATTTT
- | TRBJ2-1 | - | TRBV7-3 | CASSKTLASSYNEQFF | TGTGCCAGCAGCAAAACCCTAGCGAGCTCCTACAATGAGCAGTTCTTC
- | TRBJ2-5 | few | TRBV11-3 | CASSNRDGQETQYF | TGTGCCAGCAGCAATCGGGACGGCCAAGAGACCCAGTACTTC
- | TRBJ2-5 | - | TRBV20-1 | CSALSGAGGQETQYF | TGCAGTGCTCTAAGCGGGGCAGGGGGGCAAGAGACCCAGTACTTC
TRBD2 | TRBJ2-1 | - | TRBV18 | CASSPESLAGPSSYNEQFF | TGTGCCAGCTCACCAGAATCGCTAGCGGGCCCGAGCTCCTACAATGAGCAGTTCTTC
- | TRBJ1-1 | - | TRBV12-3/TRBV12-4 | CASSLRDMGTEAFF | TGTGCCAGCAGTTTACGGGATATGGGGACTGAAGCTTTCTTT
TRBD2 | TRBJ2-7 | - | TRBV7-2 | CASSPPGLAGGSYEQYF | TGTGCCAGCAGCCCCCCGGGACTAGCGGGAGGGTCCTACGAGCAGTACTTC
- | TRBJ2-3 | few | TRBV6-2/TRBV6-3 | CASSYVGVTDTQYF | TGTGCCAGCAGTTACGTCGGGGTCACAGATACGCAGTATTTT
- | TRBJ2-3 | few | TRBV3-1 | CASSPRTAASGDTQYF | TGTGCCAGCAGCCCCAGGACTGCAGCCTCGGGAGATACGCAGTATTTT
- | TRBJ2-5 | - | TRBV12-3/TRBV12-4 | CASSSTGSQETQYF | TGTGCCAGCAGTTCCACAGGATCCCAAGAGACCCAGTACTTC
- | TRBJ1-2 | many | TRBV6-6 | CASSRVVSSEAISYGYTF | TGTGCCAGCAGTAGGGTTGTTTCCAGCGAAGCGATATCCTATGGCTACACCTTC
- | TRBJ2-4 | - | TRBV12-3/TRBV12-4 | CASGDAAKNIQYF | TGTGCCAGCGGGGACGCAGCCAAAAACATTCAGTACTTC
TRBD2 | TRBJ2-1 | many | TRBV14 | CASSRAGGPVRGEQFF | TGTGCCAGCAGCCGAGCGGGAGGGCCAGTAAGGGGTGAGCAGTTCTTC
TRBD2 | TRBJ2-5 | many | TRBV28 | CASSIAGGHQETQYF | TGTGCCAGCAGTATAGCGGGAGGGCATCAAGAGACCCAGTACTTC
TRBD1 | TRBJ1-5 | many | TRBV5-1 | CASSRTGGTQPQHF | TGCGCCAGCAGCCGTACAGGGGGGACTCAGCCCCAGCATTTT